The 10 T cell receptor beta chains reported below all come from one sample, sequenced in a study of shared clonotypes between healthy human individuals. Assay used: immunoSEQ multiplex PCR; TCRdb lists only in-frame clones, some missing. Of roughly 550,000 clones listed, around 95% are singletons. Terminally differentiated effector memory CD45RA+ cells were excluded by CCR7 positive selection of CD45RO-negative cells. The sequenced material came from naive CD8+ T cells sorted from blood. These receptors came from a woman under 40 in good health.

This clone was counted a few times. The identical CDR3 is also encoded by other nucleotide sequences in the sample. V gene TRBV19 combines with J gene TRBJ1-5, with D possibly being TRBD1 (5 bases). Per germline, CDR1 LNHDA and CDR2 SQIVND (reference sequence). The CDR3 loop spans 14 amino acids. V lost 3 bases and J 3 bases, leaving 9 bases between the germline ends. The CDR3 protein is CASSIRDHNQPQHF. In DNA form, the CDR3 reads TGTGCCAGTAGTATCCGGGACCACAATCAGCCCCAGCATTTT.

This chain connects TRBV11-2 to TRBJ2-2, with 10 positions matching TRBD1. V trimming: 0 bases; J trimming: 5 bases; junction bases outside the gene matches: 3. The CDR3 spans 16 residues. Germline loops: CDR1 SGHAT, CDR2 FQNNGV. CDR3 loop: CASSLDRTGGTGELFF. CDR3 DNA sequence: TGTGCCAGCAGCTTAGATCGGACAGGGGGGACCGGGGAGCTGTTTTTT. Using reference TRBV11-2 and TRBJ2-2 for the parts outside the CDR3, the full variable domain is EAGVAQSPRYKIIEKRQSVAFWCNPISGHATLYWYQQILGQGPKLLIQFQNNGVVDDSQLPKDRFSAERLKGVDSTLKIQPAKLEDSAVYLCASSLDRTGGTGELFFGEGSRLTVL.

CDR3 coding DNA: TGTGCCAGCAGCCCAGGGACTAGCGGGAGCGGGGAGATAGCCTACGAGCAGTACTTC. This codes for CASSPGTSGSGEIAYEQYF. V usage is TRBV13 and J usage is TRBJ2-7; 14 bases map to TRBD2. Germline V gene data show CDR1 as PRHDT and CDR2 as FYEKMQ (reference sequence). CDR3 length: 19 amino acids. V dropped 5 bases and J dropped 2; count of bases not matched to a gene: 14.

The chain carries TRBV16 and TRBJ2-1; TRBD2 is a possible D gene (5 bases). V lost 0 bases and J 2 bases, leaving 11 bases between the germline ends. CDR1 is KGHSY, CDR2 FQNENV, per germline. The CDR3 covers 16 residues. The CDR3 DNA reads TGTGCCAGCAGCCAATCGTCTAGCCGAACCTACAATGAGCAGTTCTTC. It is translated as CASSQSSSRTYNEQFF.

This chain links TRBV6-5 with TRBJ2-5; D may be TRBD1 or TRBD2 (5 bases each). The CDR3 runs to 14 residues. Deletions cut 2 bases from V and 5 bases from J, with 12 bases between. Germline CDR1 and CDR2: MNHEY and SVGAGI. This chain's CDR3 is CASSYGGAVETQYF. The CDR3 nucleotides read TGTGCCAGCAGTTACGGGGGAGCGGTGGAGACCCAGTACTTC.

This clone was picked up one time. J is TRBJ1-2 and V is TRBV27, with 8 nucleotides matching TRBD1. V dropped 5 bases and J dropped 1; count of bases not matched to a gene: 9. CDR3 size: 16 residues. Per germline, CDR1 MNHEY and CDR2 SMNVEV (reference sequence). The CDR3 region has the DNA TGTGCCAGCAGTCCGGACAGGGAGAGTGTTAACTATGGCTACACCTTC. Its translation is CASSPDRESVNYGYTF.

CDR3 in amino acids: CASSKQEAFPYEQYF. Here the CDR3 DNA reads TGTGCCAGCAGCAAACAGGAGGCCTTCCCGTACGAGCAGTACTTC. The chain has TRBV7-9 and TRBJ2-7; the D gene could be TRBD1 or TRBD2 (5 bases each). V was trimmed by 5 bases and J by 4 bases, leaving 18 bases between them. This CDR3 is 15 amino acids long. Germline CDR1 reads SEHNR; CDR2 reads FQNEAQ (reference sequence).

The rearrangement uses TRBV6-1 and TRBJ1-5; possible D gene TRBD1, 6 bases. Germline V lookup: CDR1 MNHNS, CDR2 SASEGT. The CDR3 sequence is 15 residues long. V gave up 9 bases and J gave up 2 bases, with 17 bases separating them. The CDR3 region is CASRGLRQGNQPQHF. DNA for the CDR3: TGTGCCAGTAGGGGACTGCGACAGGGCAATCAGCCCCAGCATTTT.

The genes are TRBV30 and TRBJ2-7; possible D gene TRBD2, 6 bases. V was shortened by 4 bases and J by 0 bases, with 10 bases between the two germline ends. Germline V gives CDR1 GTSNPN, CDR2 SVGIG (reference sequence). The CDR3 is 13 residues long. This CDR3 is CAWTGGPSYEQYF. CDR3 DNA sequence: TGTGCCTGGACCGGGGGTCCCTCCTACGAGCAGTACTTC.

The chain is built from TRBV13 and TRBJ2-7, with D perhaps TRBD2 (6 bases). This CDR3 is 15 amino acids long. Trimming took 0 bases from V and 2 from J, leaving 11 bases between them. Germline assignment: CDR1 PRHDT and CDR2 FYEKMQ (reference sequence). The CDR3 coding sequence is TGTGCCAGCAGCTTAGGGATAGCGGAACCCTACGAGCAGTACTTC. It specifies CASSLGIAEPYEQYF.